This T cell receptor beta chain comes out of a study of blood T cell repertoires in COVID-19. Whole-study context: From T cells, B-cell-depleted T cells, or PBMCs came the material, which was cDNA or gDNA.

In the study's own analysis: Quantification of nucleated cells was approximated via reference gene primer amplification. Only in-frame clones appear in the TCRdb table, and some are missing; sequencing was by immunoSEQ multiplex PCR. The V and J calls and clone size are taken from that table; D and trimming were inferred from the DNA. The sample lists 200,000 or so clones; roughly 80% were seen once. This clone was picked up one time. Germline CDR1 MNHEY, CDR2 SVGAGI. The CDR3 is 16 residues long. Trimming shortened V by 0 bases and J by 2 bases, and 13 bases separated the two germline ends. Source material: peripheral blood. The sequence derives from a human donor in a cohort sampled during active COVID-19. The chain links TRBV6-5 to TRBJ1-1; D might be TRBD1 (5 bases). CDR3 DNA: TGTGCCAGCAGTTACTCGTCAGAGTGGGGCAACACTGAAGCTTTCTTT. Protein product: CASSYSSEWGNTEAFF.